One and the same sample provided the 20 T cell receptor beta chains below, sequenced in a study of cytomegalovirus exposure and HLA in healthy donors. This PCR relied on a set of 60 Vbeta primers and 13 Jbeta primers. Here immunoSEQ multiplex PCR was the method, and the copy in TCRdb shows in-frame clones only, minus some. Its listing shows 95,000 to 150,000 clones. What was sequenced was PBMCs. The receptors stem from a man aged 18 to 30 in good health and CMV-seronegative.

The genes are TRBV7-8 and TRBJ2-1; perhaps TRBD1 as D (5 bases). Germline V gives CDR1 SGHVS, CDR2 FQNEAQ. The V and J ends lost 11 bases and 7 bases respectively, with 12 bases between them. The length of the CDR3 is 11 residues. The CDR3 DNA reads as TGTGCCGTCCAGGGAAGGAATGAGCAGTTCTTC. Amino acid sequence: CAVQGRNEQFF.

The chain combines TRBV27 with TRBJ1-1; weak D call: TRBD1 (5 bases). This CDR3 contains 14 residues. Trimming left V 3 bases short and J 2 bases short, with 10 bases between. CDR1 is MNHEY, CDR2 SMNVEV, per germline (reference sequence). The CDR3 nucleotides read TGTGCCAGCAGTTTCCGACAGACAAACACTGAAGCTTTCTTT. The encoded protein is CASSFRQTNTEAFF.

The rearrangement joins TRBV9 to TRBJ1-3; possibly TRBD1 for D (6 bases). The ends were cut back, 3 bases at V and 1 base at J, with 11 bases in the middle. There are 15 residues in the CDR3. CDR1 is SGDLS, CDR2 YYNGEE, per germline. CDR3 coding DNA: TGTGCCAGCAGCGCCCGGACAGCTTCTGGAAACACCATATATTTT. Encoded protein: CASSARTASGNTIYF.

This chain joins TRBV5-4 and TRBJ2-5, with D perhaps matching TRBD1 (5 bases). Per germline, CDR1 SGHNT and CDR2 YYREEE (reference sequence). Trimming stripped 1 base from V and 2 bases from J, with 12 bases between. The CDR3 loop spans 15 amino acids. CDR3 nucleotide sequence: TGTGCCAGCAGCTTGTCCAGGGCTACTCAAGAGACCCAGTACTTC. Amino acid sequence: CASSLSRATQETQYF.

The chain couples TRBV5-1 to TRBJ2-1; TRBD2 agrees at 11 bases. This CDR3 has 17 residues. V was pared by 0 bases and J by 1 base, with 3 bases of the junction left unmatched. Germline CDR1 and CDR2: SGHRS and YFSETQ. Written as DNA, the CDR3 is TGCGCCAGCAGCTTGGGGGCTAGCGGGAGGTCCTACAATGAGCAGTTCTTC. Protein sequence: CASSLGASGRSYNEQFF.

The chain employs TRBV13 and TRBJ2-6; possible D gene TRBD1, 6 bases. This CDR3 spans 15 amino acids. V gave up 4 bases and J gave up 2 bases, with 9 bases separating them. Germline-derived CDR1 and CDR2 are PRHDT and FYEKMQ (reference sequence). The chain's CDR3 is CASSSTGTGANVLTF. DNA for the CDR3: TGTGCCAGCAGCTCTACAGGGACTGGGGCCAACGTCCTGACTTTC.

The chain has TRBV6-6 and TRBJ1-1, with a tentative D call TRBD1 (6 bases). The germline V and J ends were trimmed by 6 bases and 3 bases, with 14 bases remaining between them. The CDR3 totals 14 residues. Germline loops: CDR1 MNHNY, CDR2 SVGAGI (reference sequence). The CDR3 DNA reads TGTGCCAGCAGAACCGGGACATTCTACACTGAAGCTTTCTTT. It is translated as CASRTGTFYTEAFF.

CDR3 region: CASSFLPGGESMNTEAFF. In nucleotides, the CDR3 is TGTGCCAGCAGCTTTTTACCCGGGGGGGAGTCCATGAACACTGAAGCTTTCTTT. The V gene is TRBV5-6, the J gene TRBJ1-1; a possible D gene is TRBD1 (5 bases). This CDR3 is 18 amino acids long. In germline, CDR1 is SGHDT, CDR2 YYEEEE. The V gene lost 2 bases and the J gene lost 0 bases, with 20 bases spanning the gap.

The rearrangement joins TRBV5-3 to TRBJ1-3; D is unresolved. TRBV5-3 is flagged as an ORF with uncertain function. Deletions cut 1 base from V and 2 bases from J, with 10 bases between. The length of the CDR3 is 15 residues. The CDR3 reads CARSLIILPGNTIYF. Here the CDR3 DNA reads TGTGCCAGAAGCTTGATTATCCTCCCTGGAAACACCATATATTTT.

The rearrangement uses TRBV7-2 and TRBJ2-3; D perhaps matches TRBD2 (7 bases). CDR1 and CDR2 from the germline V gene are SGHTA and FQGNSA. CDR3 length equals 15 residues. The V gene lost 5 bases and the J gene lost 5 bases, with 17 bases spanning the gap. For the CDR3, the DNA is TGTGCCAGCAGCCCAGGGAGGGGGAGGGGAGATACGCAGTATTTT. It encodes CASSPGRGRGDTQYF.

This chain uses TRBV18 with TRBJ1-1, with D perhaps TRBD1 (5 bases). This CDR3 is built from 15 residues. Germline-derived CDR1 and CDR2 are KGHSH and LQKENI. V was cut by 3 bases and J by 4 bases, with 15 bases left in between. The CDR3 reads CASSPLDRGATEAFF. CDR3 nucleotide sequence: TGTGCCAGCTCACCTTTAGACAGAGGAGCCACTGAAGCTTTCTTT.

The CDR3 region has the DNA TGTGCCAGCAGCCCACAGGCCCACGAGCAGTACTTC. It encodes CASSPQAHEQYF. This chain uses TRBV7-9 with TRBJ2-7, with a possible D match to TRBD1 (5 bases). Looked up from germline, CDR1 is SEHNR and CDR2 is FQNEAQ (reference sequence). V dropped 5 bases and J dropped 5 bases, with 10 bases sitting between them. The CDR3 has 12 amino acids.

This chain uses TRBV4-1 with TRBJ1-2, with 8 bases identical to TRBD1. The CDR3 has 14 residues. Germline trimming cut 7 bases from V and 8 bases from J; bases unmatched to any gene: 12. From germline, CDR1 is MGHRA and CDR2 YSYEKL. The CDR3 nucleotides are TGCGCCAGCAAGCCAGGTGACAGGGGATACGGCTACACCTTC. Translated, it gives CASKPGDRGYGYTF.

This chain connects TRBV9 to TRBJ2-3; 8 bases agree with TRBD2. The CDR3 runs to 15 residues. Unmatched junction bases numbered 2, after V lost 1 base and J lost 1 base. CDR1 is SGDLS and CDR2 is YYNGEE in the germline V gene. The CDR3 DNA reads TGTGCCAGCAGCGTACAAGCGGGGGGCACAGATACGCAGTATTTT. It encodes CASSVQAGGTDTQYF.

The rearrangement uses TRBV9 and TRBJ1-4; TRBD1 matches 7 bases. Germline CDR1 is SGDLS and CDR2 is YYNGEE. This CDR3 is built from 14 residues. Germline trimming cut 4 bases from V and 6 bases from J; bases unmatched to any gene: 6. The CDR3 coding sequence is TGTGCCAGCAGCTCCGTAACAGGGGATGAAAAACTGTTTTTT. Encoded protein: CASSSVTGDEKLFF.

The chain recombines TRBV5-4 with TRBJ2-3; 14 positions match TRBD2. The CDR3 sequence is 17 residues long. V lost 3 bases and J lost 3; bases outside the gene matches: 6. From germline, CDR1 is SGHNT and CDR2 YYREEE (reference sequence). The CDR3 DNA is TGTGCCAGCAGCTCGGGGGGGACTAGCGGGAGTACAGATACGCAGTATTTT. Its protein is CASSSGGTSGSTDTQYF.

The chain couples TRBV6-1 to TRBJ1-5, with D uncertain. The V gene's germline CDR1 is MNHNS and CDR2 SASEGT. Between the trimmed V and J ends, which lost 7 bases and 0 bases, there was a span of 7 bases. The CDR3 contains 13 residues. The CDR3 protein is CASTSYSNQPQHF. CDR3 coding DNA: TGTGCCAGCACTTCGTATAGCAATCAGCCCCAGCATTTT.

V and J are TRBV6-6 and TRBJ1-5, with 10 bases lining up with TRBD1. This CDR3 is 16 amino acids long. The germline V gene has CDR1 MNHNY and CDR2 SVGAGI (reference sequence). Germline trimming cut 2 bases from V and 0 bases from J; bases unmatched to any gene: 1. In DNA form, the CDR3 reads TGTGCCAGCAGTTACGGGACAGGGGCTAGCAATCAGCCCCAGCATTTT. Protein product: CASSYGTGASNQPQHF.

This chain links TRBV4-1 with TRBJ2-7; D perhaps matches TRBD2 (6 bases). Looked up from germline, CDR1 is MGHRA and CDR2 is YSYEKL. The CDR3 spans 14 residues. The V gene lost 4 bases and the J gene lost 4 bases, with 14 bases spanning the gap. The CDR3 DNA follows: TGCGCCAGCAGCCGGCCGGGACTGACATACGAGCAGTACTTC. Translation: CASSRPGLTYEQYF.

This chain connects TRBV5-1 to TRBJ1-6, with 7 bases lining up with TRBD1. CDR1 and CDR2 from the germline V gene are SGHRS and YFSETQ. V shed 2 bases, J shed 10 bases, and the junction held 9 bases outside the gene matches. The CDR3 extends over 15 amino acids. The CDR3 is CASSFTGVGGSPLHF. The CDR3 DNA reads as TGCGCCAGCAGCTTTACAGGGGTCGGTGGGTCACCCCTCCACTTT.